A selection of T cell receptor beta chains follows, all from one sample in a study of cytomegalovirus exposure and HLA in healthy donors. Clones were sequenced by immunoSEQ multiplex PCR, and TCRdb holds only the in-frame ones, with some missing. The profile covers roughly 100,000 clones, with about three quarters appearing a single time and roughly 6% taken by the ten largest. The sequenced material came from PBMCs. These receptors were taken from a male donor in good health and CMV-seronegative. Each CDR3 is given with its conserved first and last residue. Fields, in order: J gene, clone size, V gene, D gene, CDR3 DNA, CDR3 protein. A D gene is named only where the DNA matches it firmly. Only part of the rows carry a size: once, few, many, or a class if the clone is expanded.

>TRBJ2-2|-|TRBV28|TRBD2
TGTGCCAGCAATCGGGGGCCCAGCGGGGGCAACACCGGGGAGCTGTTTTTT
CASNRGPSGGNTGELFF
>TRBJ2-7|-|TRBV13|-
TGTGCCAGCAGACGGGGACTCCAAACCTACGAGCAGTACTTC
CASRRGLQTYEQYF
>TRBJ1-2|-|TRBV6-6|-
TGTGCCAGCAAATCAGGGGCTTCTGCCTATGGCTACACCTTC
CASKSGASAYGYTF
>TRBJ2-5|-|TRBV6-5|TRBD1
TGTGCCAGCAGTTATATATCGACAGGGGGAGGGGAGACCCAGTACTTC
CASSYISTGGGETQYF
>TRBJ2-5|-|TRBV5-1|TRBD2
TGCGCCAGCAGCTTGGATCTAGCGGGAGGGCGGGGGACCCAGTACTTC
CASSLDLAGGRGTQYF
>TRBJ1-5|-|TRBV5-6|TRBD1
TGTGCCAGCAGCTTCGGGGGCCAGGGGGATTTTCAGCCCCAGCATTTT
CASSFGGQGDFQPQHF
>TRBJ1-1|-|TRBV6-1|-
TGTGCCAGCAGAAATCTCGGGGGGTGGTCCACTGAAGCTTTCTTT
CASRNLGGWSTEAFF
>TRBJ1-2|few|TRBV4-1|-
TGCGCCAGCAGCCGAACGACAGAAAACTATGGCTACACCTTC
CASSRTTENYGYTF
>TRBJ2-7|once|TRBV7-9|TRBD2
TGTGCCAGTAGCCAGGCGGGACTAGGGGGGGGCGAGCAGTACTTC
CASSQAGLGGGEQYF
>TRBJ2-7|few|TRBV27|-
TGTGCCAGCAGTACCCGCTACCAGGGCTACGAGCAGTACTTC
CASSTRYQGYEQYF
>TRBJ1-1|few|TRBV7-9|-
TGTGCCTCGGGCGCAGGGGATAGTGCTGAAGCTTTCTTT
CASGAGDSAEAFF
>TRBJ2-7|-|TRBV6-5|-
TGTGCCAGCAGTTTAACCTACGAGCAGTACTTC
CASSLTYEQYF
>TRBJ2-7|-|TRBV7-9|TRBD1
TGTGCCAGCAGCTTTTTACCGGGGCAGGGGGCTGACGAGCAGTACTTC
CASSFLPGQGADEQYF
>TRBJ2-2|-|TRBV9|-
TGTGCCAGCAGCCCCCGGGGACTTAACACCGGGGAGCTGTTTTTT
CASSPRGLNTGELFF
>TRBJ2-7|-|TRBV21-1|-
TGTGCCAGCAGCAAAGTGGCAGGGGGCTACGAGCAGTACTTC
CASSKVAGGYEQYF